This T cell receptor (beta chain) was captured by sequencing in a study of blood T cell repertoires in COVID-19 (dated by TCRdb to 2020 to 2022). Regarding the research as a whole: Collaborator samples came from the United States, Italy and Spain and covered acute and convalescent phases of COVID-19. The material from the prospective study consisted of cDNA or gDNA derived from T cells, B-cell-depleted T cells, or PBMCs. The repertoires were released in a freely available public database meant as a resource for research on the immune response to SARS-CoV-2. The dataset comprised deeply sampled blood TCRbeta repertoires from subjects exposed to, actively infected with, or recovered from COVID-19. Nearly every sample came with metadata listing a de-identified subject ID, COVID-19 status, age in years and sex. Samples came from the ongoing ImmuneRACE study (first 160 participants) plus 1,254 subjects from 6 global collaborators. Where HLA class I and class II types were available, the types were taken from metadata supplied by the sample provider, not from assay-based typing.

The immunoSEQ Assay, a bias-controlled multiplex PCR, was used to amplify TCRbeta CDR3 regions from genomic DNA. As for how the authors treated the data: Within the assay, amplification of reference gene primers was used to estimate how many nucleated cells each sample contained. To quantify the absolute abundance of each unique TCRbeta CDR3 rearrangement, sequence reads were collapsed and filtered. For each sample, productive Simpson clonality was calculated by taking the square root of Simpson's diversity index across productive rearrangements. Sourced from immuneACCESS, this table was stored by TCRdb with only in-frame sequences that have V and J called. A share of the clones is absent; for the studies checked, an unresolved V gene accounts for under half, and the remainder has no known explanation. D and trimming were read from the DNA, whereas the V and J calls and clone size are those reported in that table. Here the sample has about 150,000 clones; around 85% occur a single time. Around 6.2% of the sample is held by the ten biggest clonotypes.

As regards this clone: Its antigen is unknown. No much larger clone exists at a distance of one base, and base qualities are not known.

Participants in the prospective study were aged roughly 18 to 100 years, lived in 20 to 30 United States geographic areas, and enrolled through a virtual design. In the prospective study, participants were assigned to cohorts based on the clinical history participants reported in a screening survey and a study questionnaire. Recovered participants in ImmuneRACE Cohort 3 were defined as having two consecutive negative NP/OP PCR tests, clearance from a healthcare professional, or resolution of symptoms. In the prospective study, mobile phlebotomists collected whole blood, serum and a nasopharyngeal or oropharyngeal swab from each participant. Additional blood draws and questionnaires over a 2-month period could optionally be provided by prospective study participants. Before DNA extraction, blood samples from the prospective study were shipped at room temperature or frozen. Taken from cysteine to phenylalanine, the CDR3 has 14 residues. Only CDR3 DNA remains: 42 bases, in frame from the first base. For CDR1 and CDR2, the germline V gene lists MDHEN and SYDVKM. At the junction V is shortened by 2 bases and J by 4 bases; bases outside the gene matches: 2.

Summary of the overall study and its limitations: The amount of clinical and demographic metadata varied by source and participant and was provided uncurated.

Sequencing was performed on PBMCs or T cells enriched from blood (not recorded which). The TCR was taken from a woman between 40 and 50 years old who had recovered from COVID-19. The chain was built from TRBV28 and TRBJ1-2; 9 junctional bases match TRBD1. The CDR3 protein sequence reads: CASSLPTGGYGYTF. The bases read TGTGCCAGCAGTTTACCGACAGGGGGCTATGGCTACACCTTC.